The clone carrying this T cell receptor (beta chain) occurred many times. These data are taken from a study of T-cell reconstitution after alpha-beta-depleted transplantation in children. Researchers prepared the TCRbeta library using unique molecular identifiers, the study reports. Via MiXCR, TCRdb re-called the PCR reads, giving one row per CDR3 protein. The sample contains about 360,000 distinct CDR3 sequences, about an eighth of which appear only once. The V end lost 7 bases, the J end lost 0 bases, and 15 bases lay between the germline ends. Germline V gene lookup returns CDR1 SQVTM and CDR2 ANQGSEA. The length of the CDR3 is 15 residues.

The starting material was PBMCs, obtained from the stem cell graft. The receptor's source is a human donor who donated a stem cell graft to a child with Fanconi anemia. V gene TRBV29-1 combines with J gene TRBJ2-2, with D perhaps TRBD1 (6 bases). The CDR3: CSALETGANTGELFF. CDR3 in DNA: TGCAGCGCTCTAGAGACAGGAGCGAACACCGGGGAGCTGTTTTTT.